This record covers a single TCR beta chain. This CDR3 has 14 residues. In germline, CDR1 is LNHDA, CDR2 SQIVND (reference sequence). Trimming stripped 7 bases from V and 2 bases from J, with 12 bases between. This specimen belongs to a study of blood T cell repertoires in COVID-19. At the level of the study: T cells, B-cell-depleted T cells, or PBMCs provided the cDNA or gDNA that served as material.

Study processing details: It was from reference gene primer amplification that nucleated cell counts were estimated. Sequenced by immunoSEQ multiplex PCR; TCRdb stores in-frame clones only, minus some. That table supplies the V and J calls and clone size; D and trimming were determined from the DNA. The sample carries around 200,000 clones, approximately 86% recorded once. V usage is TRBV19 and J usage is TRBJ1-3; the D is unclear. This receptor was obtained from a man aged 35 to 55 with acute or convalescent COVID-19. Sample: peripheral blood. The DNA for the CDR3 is TGTGCCAGTAACGTCAACGGTCCTGGAAACACCATATATTTT. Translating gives CASNVNGPGNTIYF.